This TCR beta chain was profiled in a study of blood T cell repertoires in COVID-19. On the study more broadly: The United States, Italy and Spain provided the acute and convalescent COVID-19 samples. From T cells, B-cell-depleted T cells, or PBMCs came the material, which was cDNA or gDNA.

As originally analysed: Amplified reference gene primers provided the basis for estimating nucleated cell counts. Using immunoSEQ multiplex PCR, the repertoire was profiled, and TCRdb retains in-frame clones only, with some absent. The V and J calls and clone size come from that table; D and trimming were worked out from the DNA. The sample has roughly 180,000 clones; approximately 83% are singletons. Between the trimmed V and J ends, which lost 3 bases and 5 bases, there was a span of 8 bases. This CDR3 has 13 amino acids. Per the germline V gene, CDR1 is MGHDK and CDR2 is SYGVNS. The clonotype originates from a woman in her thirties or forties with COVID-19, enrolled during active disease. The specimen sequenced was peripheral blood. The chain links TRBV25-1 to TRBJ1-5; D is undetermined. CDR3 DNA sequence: TGTGCCAGCAGTGATCGGGGTGATCAGCCCCAGCATTTT. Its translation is CASSDRGDQPQHF.